The clone carrying this TCR beta chain was counted a single time. Its antigen is not identified. Germline V CDR1 and CDR2: LNHNV, YYDKDF (reference sequence). This CDR3 has 15 amino acids. V was clipped by 0 bases and J by 3 bases, with 9 bases between them. The data derive from a study of T cell responses to AZD1222 COVID-19 vaccine. The study, taken as a whole, reports: Spike-wide coverage was observed for vaccine-associated CD4 TCRs, with dominant responses at 160-218 and 743-854.

Assay used: immunoSEQ multiplex PCR; TCRdb lists only in-frame clones, some missing. This sample has about 130,000 clones, with roughly 89% found just once. Sequenced material: peripheral blood, taken 28 days after the second AZD1222 dose. The V and J genes are TRBV15 and TRBJ1-5; no firm D call. The clonotype originates from an adult who received the AZD1222 COVID-19 vaccine. In nucleotides, the CDR3 is TGTGCCACCAGCAGAGATCCCCAGGACAATCAGCCCCAGCATTTT. Protein product: CATSRDPQDNQPQHF.